Described below is a single T cell receptor beta chain sequence and its context. Produced via immunoSEQ multiplex PCR; TCRdb's table is partial and in-frame only. The sample shows hundreds of clones, around 83% of them seen only once. This sample was included in a study of follicular helper T cells after annual influenza vaccination. This CDR3 spans 14 amino acids. Per germline, CDR1 ENHRY and CDR2 SYGVKD. V shed 6 bases, J shed 6 bases, and the junction held 4 bases outside the gene matches. The time point denotes: 2015-2016 season, pre-vaccination. The material was CXCR5+ CD38+ circulating T follicular helper cells from blood, obtained on the day of influenza vaccination. Documented subset: circulating Tfh, non-naive CD4+CXCR5+PD-1+ (ICOS+CD38+ or ICOS-CD38-). This sequence joins TRBV10-3 and TRBJ2-1; 11 positions agree with TRBD1. This clonotype was sampled from an adult who received the influenza vaccine. CDR3 bases: TGTGCCATCAGAGGGACAGGGGGTATCAATGAGCAGTTCTTC. Protein sequence: CAIRGTGGINEQFF.